This T cell receptor beta chain was sequenced in a study of blood T cell repertoires in COVID-19. Study context: The origin of the acute and convalescent COVID-19 samples was the United States, Italy and Spain. In each case, the material was cDNA or gDNA derived from T cells, B-cell-depleted T cells, or PBMCs.

This CDR3 spans 13 amino acids. J lost 5 bases, V lost 3 bases, and 2 bases had no gene match. Germline-derived CDR1 and CDR2 are DFQATT and SNEGSKA (reference sequence). As handled by the study authors: Nucleated cell number was recorded as an estimate derived from reference gene primer amplification. Assay: immunoSEQ multiplex PCR; the TCRdb copy retains only in-frame clones and omits some. The V and J calls and clone size are taken from that table; D and trimming were inferred from the DNA. Seen here are under 250,000 clones, approximately 80% observed once, and the top ten hold about 3.3%. The chain couples TRBV20-1 to TRBJ1-4; 8 bases agree with TRBD1. The sample comprised PBMCs or T cells enriched from blood (not recorded which). The sequence derives from a woman aged 60-70 years who had recovered from COVID-19. Here the CDR3 reads CSASRTGNEKLFF. The CDR3 DNA sequence: TGCAGTGCTAGTAGGACAGGGAATGAAAAACTGTTTTTT.